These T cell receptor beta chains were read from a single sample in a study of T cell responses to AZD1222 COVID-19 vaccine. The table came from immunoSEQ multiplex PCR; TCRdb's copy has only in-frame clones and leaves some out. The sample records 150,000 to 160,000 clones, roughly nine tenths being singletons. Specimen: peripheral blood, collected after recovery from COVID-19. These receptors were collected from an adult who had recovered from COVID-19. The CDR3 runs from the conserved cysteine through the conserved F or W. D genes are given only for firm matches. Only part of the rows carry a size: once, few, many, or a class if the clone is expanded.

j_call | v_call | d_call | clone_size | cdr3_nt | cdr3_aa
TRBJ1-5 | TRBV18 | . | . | TGTGCCAGCTCACAGGGGATAGTGGAAAGTCAGCCCCAGCATTTT | CASSQGIVESQPQHF
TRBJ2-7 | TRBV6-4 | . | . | TGTGCCAGCAGTGGTAGAGGTGAAAGCTCCTACGAGCAGTACTTC | CASSGRGESSYEQYF
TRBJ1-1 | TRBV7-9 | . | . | TGTGCTTCAGAACTCACCGAGAACACTGAAGCTTTCTTT | CASELTENTEAFF
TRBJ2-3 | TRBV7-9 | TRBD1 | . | TGTGCCAGCAGCTTATCAGCCCGACAGGGAATCACAGATACGCAGTATTTT | CASSLSARQGITDTQYF
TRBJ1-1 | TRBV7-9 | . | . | TGTGCCAGCAGCCCGACAGGTCATGGGGGTGAAGCTTTCTTT | CASSPTGHGGEAFF
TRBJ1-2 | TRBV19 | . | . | TGTGCCAGTAGCCCTTATGCTAACTATGGCTACACCTTC | CASSPYANYGYTF
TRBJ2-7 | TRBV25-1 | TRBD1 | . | TGTGCCAGTCGGACAGGGTTATACGAGCAGTACTTC | CASRTGLYEQYF
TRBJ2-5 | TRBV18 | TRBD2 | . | TGTGCCAGCTCCCAGGGACTAGCGGGAAATAAAGAGACCCAGTACTTC | CASSQGLAGNKETQYF
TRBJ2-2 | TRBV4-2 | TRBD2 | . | TGTGCCAGCAGCCCCCCCGGTAGGCTAGCGGGAGTGAAGGACACCGGGGAGCTGTTTTTT | CASSPPGRLAGVKDTGELFF
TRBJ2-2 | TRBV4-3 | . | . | TGCGCCAGCAGCCATACATCGAGTGTCGTCGGGGAGCTGTTTTTT | CASSHTSSVVGELFF
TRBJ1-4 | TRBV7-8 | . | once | TGTGCCAGCAGCACTCGGACGCTGGAAAAACTGTTTTTT | CASSTRTLEKLFF